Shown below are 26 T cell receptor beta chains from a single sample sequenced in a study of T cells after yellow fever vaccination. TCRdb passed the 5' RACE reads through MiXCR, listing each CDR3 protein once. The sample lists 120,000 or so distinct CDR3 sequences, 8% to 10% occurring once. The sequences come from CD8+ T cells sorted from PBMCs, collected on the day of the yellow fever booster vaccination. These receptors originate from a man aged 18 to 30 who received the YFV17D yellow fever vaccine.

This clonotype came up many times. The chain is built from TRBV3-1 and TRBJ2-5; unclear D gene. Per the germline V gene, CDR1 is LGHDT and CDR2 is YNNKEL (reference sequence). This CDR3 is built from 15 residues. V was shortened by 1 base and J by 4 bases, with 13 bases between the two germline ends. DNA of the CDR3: TGTGCCAGCAGCCAAGCTGGGTTAGGCCCAGAGACCCAGTACTTC. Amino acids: CASSQAGLGPETQYF.

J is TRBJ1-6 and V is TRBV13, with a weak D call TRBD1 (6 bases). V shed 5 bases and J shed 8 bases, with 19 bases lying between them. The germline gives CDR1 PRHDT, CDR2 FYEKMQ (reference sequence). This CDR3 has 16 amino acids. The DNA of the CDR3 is TGTGCCAGCAGCCTAGAATTACAGGGTCGGGATTCACCCCTCCACTTT. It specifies CASSLELQGRDSPLHF.

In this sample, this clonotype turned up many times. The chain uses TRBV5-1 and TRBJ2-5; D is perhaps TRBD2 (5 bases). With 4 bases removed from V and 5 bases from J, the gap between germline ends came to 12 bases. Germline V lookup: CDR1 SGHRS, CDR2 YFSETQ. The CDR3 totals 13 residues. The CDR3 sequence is CASSPRAPETQYF. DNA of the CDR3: TGCGCCAGCAGCCCGAGGGCCCCCGAGACCCAGTACTTC.

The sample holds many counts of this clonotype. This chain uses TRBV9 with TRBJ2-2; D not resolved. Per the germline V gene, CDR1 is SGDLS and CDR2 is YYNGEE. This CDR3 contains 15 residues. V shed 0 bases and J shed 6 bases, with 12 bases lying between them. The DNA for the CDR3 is TGTGCCAGCAGCGTAGACGGCAGGCCGGCCGGGGAGCTGTTTTTT. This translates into CASSVDGRPAGELFF.

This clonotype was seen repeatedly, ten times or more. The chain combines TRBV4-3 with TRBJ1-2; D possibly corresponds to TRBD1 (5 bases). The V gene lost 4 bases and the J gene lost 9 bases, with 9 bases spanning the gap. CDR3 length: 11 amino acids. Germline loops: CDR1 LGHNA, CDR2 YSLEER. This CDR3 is CASSRGFRYTF. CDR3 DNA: TGCGCCAGCAGCCGGGGGTTTCGCTACACCTTC.

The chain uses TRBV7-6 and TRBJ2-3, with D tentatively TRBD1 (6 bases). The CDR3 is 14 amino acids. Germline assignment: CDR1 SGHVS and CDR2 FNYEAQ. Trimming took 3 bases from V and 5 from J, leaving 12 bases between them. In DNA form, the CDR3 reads TGTGCCAGCAGCTTCGCTGGGGGCCGAGATACGCAGTATTTT. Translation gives CASSFAGGRDTQYF.

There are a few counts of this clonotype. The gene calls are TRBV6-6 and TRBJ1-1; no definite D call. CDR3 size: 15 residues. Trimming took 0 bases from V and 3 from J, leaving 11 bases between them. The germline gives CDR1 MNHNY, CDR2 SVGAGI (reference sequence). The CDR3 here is CASSYSRERDTEAFF. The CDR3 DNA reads TGTGCCAGCAGTTACTCGAGGGAGAGGGACACTGAAGCTTTCTTT.

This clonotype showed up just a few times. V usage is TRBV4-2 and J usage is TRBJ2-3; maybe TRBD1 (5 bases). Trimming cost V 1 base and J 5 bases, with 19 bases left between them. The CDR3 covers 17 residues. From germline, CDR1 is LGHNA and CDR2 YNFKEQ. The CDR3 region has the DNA TGTGCCAGCAGCCAAGGACTCGACAAGGGGCTGGGAGATACGCAGTATTTT. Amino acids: CASSQGLDKGLGDTQYF.

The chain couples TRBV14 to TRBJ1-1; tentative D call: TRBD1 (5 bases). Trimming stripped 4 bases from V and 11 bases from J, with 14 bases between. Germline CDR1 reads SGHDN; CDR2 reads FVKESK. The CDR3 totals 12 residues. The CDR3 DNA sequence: TGTGCCAGCAGCCCTGGTGGGGGGACGGCTTTCTTT. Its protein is CASSPGGGTAFF.

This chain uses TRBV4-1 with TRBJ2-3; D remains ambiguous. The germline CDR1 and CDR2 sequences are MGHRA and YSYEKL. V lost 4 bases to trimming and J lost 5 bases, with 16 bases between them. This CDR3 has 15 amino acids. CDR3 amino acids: CASSPRNLIVDTQYF. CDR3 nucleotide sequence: TGCGCCAGCAGCCCCCGAAATCTAATAGTAGATACGCAGTATTTT.

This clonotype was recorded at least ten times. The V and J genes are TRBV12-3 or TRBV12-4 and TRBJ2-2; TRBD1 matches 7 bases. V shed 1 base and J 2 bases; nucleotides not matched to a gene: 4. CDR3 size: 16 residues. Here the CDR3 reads CASSLGQGQNTGELFF. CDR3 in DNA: TGTGCCAGCAGTTTAGGACAGGGCCAAAACACCGGGGAGCTGTTTTTT.

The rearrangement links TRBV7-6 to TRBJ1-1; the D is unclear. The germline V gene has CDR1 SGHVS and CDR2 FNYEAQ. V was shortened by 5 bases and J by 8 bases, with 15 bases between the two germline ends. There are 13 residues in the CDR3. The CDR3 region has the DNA TGTGCCAGCAGCCGAAGCCGCGCTCGGGAAGCTTTCTTT. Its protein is CASSRSRAREAFF. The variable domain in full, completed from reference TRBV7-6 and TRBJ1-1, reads GAGVSQSPRYKVTKRGQDVALRCDPISGHVSLYWYRQALGQGPEFLTYFNYEAQQDKSGLPNDRFSAERPEGSISTLTIQRTEQRDSAMYRCASSRSRAREAFFGQGTRLTVV.

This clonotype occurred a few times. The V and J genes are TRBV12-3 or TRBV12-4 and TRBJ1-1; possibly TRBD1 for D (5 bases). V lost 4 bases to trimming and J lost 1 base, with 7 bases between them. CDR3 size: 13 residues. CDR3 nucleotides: TGTGCCAGCAGTTGGGGGGAGAACACTGAAGCTTTCTTT. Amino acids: CASSWGENTEAFF.

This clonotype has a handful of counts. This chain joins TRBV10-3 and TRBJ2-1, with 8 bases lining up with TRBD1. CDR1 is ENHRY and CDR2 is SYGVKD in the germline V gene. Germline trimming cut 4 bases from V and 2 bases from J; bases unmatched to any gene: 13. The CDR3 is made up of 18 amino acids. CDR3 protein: CAISGNPIGQGTYNEQFF. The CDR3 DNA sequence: TGTGCCATCAGTGGAAACCCCATTGGACAGGGCACCTACAATGAGCAGTTCTTC.

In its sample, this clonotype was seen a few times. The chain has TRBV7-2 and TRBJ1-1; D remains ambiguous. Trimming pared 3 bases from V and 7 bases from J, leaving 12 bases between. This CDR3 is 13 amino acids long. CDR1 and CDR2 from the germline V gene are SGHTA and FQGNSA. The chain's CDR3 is CASSLVVPDEAFF. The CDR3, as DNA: TGTGCCAGCAGCTTGGTTGTGCCAGATGAAGCTTTCTTT.

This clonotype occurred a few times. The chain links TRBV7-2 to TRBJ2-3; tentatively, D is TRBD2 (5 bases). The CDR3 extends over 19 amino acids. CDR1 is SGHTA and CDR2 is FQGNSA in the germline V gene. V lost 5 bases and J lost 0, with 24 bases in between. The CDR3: CASSAPSSLAPLSTDTQYF. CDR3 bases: TGTGCCAGCAGCGCCCCTAGCTCGCTAGCCCCCCTAAGCACAGATACGCAGTATTTT.

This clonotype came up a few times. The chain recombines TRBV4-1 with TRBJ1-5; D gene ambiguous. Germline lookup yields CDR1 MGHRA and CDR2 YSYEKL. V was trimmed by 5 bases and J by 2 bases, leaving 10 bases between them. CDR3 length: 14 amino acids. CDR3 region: CASSVHIGNQPQHF. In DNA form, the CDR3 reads TGCGCCAGCAGCGTACACATAGGCAATCAGCCCCAGCATTTT.

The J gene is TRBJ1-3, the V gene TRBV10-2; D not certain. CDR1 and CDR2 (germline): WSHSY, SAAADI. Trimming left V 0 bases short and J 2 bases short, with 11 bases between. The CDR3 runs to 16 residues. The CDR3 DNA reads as TGCGCCAGCAGTGAGTCGTACGGACGACCTGGAAACACCATATATTTT. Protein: CASSESYGRPGNTIYF.

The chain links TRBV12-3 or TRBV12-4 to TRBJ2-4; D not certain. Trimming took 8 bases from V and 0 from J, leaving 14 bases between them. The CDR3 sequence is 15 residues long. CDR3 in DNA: TGTGCCAGCTGTGGTGGGGATCTAGCCAAAAACATTCAGTACTTC. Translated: CASCGGDLAKNIQYF.

This chain's CDR3 is CASSHGPGPGYEQYF. CDR3 sequence (DNA): TGTGCCAGCAGCCACGGACCGGGCCCTGGTTACGAGCAGTACTTC. The chain links TRBV7-8 to TRBJ2-7, with no clear D. Trimming took 5 bases from V and 4 from J, leaving 18 bases between them. The V gene's germline CDR1 is SGHVS and CDR2 FQNEAQ. The CDR3 covers 15 residues.

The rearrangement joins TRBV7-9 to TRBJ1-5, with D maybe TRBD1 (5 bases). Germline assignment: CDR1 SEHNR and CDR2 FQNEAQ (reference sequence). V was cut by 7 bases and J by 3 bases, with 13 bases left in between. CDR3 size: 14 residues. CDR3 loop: CASNGQGPNQPQHF. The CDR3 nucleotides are TGTGCCAGCAACGGGCAGGGCCCCAATCAGCCCCAGCATTTT.

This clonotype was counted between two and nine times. In nucleotides, the CDR3 is TGTGCCAGCAGTTACAGGGCAGTTGGTCAGCCCCAGCATTTT. Its translation is CASSYRAVGQPQHF. The V gene is TRBV6-2 or TRBV6-3, the J gene TRBJ1-5; D remains unclear. Germline V CDR1 and CDR2: MNHEY, SVGEGT. V dropped 2 bases and J dropped 6 bases, with 11 bases sitting between them. The CDR3 is made up of 14 amino acids.

The CDR3 reads CASSTLEAYNEQFF. CDR3 nucleotides: TGCGCCAGCAGTACTCTAGAGGCCTACAATGAGCAGTTCTTC. The chain uses TRBV4-3 and TRBJ2-1; D remains unclear. V shed 6 bases and J shed 2 bases, with 11 bases lying between them. Germline CDR1 LGHNA, CDR2 YSLEER. The CDR3 loop spans 14 amino acids.

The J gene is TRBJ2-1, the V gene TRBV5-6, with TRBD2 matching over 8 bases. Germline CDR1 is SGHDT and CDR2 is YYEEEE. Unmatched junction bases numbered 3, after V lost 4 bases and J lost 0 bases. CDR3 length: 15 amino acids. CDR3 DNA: TGTGCCAGCAGCGAGCTAGCGGGCTCCTACAATGAGCAGTTCTTC. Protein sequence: CASSELAGSYNEQFF.

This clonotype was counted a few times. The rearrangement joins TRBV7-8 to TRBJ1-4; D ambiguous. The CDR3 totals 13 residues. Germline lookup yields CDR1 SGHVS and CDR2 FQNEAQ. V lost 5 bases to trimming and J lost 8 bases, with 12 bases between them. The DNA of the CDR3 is TGTGCCAGCAGCGCCCGGGGTACAGAAAAACTGTTTTTT. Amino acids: CASSARGTEKLFF.

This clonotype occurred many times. The CDR3: CASSQDLGRGGEKLFF. CDR3 nucleotides: TGTGCCAGCAGCCAAGATTTGGGCAGGGGTGGTGAAAAACTGTTTTTT. The genes are TRBV4-2 and TRBJ1-4; D possibly corresponds to TRBD1 (6 bases). The germline gives CDR1 LGHNA, CDR2 YNFKEQ. The V end was cut by 0 bases, the J end by 7 bases, with 15 bases between. The CDR3 is 16 residues long.